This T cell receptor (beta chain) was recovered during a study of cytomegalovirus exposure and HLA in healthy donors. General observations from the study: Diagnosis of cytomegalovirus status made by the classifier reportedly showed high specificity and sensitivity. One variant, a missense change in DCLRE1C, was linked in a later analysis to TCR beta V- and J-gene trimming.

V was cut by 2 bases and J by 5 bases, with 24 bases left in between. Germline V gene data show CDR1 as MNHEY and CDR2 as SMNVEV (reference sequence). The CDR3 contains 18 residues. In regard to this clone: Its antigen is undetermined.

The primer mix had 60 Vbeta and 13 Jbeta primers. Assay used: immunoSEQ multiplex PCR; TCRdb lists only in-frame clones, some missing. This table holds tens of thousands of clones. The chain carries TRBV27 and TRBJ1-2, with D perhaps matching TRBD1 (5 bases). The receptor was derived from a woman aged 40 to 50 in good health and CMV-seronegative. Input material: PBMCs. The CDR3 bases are TGTGCCAGCAGTTTAAAAACCCCTCTAAGGGGTCAGGCTTATGGCTACACCTTC. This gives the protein CASSLKTPLRGQAYGYTF.